This is a list of T cell receptor beta chains from one sample in a study of immune heterogeneity within non-small cell lung tumors. A single record per CDR3 protein comes from TCRdb applying MiXCR to the multiplex PCR reads. The table lists about 21,000 distinct CDR3 sequences, around 28% of them singletons. The sample was lung tumor tissue. All receptors come from a man between 40 and 49 years old with non-small cell lung cancer. The CDR3 runs from the conserved cysteine through the conserved F or W. D genes are given only for firm matches. Clone size is stated in some rows and not others, as once, few, many or a class when expanded.

V	D	size	J	DNA	CDR3
TRBV12-3/TRBV12-4	-	many	TRBJ1-6	TGTGCCAGCAGGGACAGTCTCCAGGCCCTCCACTTT	CASRDSLQALHF
TRBV7-3	TRBD2	many	TRBJ2-1	TGTGCCAGCAGTTACCAAGCGGGAGGGCCCCACAATGAGCAGTTCTTC	CASSYQAGGPHNEQFF
TRBV24-1	-	medium-sized	TRBJ1-5	TGTGCCACCAGTGGTAGTTATAGCAATCAGCCCCAGCATTTT	CATSGSYSNQPQHF
TRBV12-3/TRBV12-4	-	-	TRBJ2-5	TGTGCCAGCAGTTCCCCCCCAGAGACCCAGTACTTC	CASSSPPETQYF
TRBV12-3/TRBV12-4	TRBD2	medium-sized	TRBJ2-7	TGTGCCAGCAGTTTAGTAACGGGAGGGCCGAGCGAGCAGTACTTC	CASSLVTGGPSEQYF
TRBV24-1	TRBD2	many	TRBJ2-7	TGTGCCACCAGTGACGGGACTAAGGACGAGCAGTACTTC	CATSDGTKDEQYF
TRBV19	TRBD2	many	TRBJ2-2	TGTGCCAGTAATCCGGGACTAGACACCGGGGAGCTGTTTTTT	CASNPGLDTGELFF
TRBV5-4	TRBD2	few	TRBJ2-7	TGTGCCAGCAGCTTGTTACTAGCGGGAGCAGTTGAGCAGTACTTC	CASSLLLAGAVEQYF
TRBV6-1	-	many	TRBJ1-1	TGTGCCAGCCTTCGGGCCCAGGGTATGAACACTGAAGCTTTCTTT	CASLRAQGMNTEAFF
TRBV6-2/TRBV6-3	TRBD1	many	TRBJ1-4	TGTGCCAGCAGCCGGGGACAGGAGAATGAAAAACTGTTTTTT	CASSRGQENEKLFF
TRBV18	-	many	TRBJ2-7	TGTGCCAGCTCACCAGACTCACCAATGGGGGGCTACGAGCAGTACTTC	CASSPDSPMGGYEQYF
TRBV2	TRBD1	-	TRBJ2-1	TGTGCCAGCATCCGACAGGGATTCGATGAGCAGTTCTTC	CASIRQGFDEQFF
TRBV6-1	TRBD2	medium-sized	TRBJ2-7	TGTGCCAGCTCGCCGGGACTAGCGGGACTCGAGCAGTACTTC	CASSPGLAGLEQYF
TRBV6-1	TRBD2	-	TRBJ2-3	TGTGCCAGCAGAGGAGCGGGACGCACAGATACGCAGTATTTT	CASRGAGRTDTQYF
TRBV5-1	-	-	TRBJ2-3	TGCGCCAGCAGCCCGGGACTAGATACGCAGTATTTT	CASSPGLDTQYF
TRBV7-3	TRBD2	-	TRBJ2-3	TGTGCCAGCAGCTCCTACTCCTCTAGCGGGAGGGCCTGGGATACGCAGTATTTT	CASSSYSSSGRAWDTQYF
TRBV14	TRBD1	few	TRBJ1-1	TGTGCCAGCAGCCCAGGGACAGGCATGAACACTGAAGCTTTCTTT	CASSPGTGMNTEAFF
TRBV28	TRBD1	many	TRBJ2-7	TGTGCCAGCAGTCCCCCGGGGACAGGGATCAACGAGCAGTACTTC	CASSPPGTGINEQYF
TRBV20-1	TRBD1	many	TRBJ1-2	TGCAGTGCTAGGATACTGGGACAGGGGCTTCCAGGGGGCTACACCTTC	CSARILGQGLPGGYTF
TRBV27	-	medium-sized	TRBJ1-4	TGTGCCAGCAGTTTTGAGGGCCGAAGTCGGGAAAAACTGTTTTTT	CASSFEGRSREKLFF
TRBV4-3	-	few	TRBJ1-2	TGCGCCAGCAGCCAAGATTTGCCCGGGTTCGGGGGCTACACCTTC	CASSQDLPGFGGYTF
TRBV5-1	TRBD1	few	TRBJ1-1	TGCGCCAGCAGCGGGGACAGCCGAGGGTGGGCTTTCTTT	CASSGDSRGWAFF
TRBV7-8	-	few	TRBJ2-3	TGTGCCAGCACCAGGGGGAGGGAAACAGATACGCAGTATTTT	CASTRGRETDTQYF
TRBV4-2	TRBD2	once	TRBJ2-5	TGTGCCAGCAGCCTCACTAGCGGGAGGCCCAAAGAGACCCAGTACTTC	CASSLTSGRPKETQYF
TRBV6-2/TRBV6-3	TRBD2	-	TRBJ2-2	TGTGCCAGCAGTTACGGGGGGGTTATGAACACCGGGGAGCTGTTTTTT	CASSYGGVMNTGELFF
TRBV5-1	TRBD2	many	TRBJ2-3	TGCGCCAGCAGCGTCGACGGACTAGCAACCACAGATACGCAGTATTTT	CASSVDGLATTDTQYF